This TCR beta chain was obtained from a study of T cell responses to AZD1222 COVID-19 vaccine. The V and J ends lost 6 bases and 6 bases respectively, with 8 bases between them. CDR1 and CDR2 from the germline V gene are SEHNR and FQNEAQ (reference sequence). The CDR3 is 12 residues long. The table came from immunoSEQ multiplex PCR; TCRdb's copy has only in-frame clones and leaves some out. The sample holds approximately 200,000 clones, 93% seen once. Study-wide results and caveats: CD4 TCRs linked to vaccination spanned spike, dominating at 160-218 and 743-854. Donors were chiefly white British, with a greater number of females, and clonal diversity was perhaps underestimated. At study baseline, merely five or six AZD1222 recipients were seropositive. Repertoires were obtained only post-peak T cell response.

Of note for this clone: Its cognate antigen is unknown.

This chain joins TRBV7-9 and TRBJ2-2; D assignment may be TRBD1 or TRBD2 (6 bases each). The source is an adult who received the AZD1222 COVID-19 vaccine. The sample in question was peripheral blood, obtained 28 days after the second AZD1222 dose. The CDR3 coding sequence is TGTGCCAGCAGGAGGGGGGCCGGGGAGCTGTTTTTT. It specifies CASRRGAGELFF. Drawing the rest from reference TRBV7-9 and TRBJ2-2, the complete variable domain is DTGVSQNPRHKITKRGQNVTFRCDPISEHNRLYWYRQTLGQGPEFLTYFQNEAQLEKSRLLSDRFSAERPKGSFSTLEIQRTEQGDSAMYLCASRRGAGELFFGEGSRLTVL.